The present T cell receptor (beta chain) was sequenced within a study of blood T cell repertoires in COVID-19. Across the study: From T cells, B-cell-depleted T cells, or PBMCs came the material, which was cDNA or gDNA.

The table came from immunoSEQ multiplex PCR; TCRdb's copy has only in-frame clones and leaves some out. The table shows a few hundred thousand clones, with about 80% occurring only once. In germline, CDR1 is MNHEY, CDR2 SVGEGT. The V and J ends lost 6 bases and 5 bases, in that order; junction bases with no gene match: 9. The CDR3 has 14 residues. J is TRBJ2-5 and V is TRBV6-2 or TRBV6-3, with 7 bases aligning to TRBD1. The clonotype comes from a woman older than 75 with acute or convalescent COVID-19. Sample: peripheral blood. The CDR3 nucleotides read TGTGCCAGCAGCCAAGCAGGGGGTACGGAGACCCAGTACTTC. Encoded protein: CASSQAGGTETQYF.